This entry features one T cell receptor (beta chain) sequence. Its antigen is still unknown. In the PCR, 60 Vbeta and 13 Jbeta primers were used. TCRdb's copy holds only in-frame clones and misses some; the assay was immunoSEQ multiplex PCR. The sample contains under 250,000 clones, 70% to 80% of which appear only once. The CDR3 runs 15 residues. Trimming at V came to 3 bases and at J to 5 bases, leaving 9 bases not matched to a gene. Per germline, CDR1 LNHDA and CDR2 SQIVND (reference sequence). This specimen belongs to a study of cytomegalovirus exposure and HLA in healthy donors. General observations from the study: A link between a missense DCLRE1C variant and TCR beta V- and J-gene trimming emerged from a later analysis.

The sequence was collected from a woman under 40 in good health and CMV-seronegative. The chain uses TRBV19 and TRBJ2-7, with 8 bases lining up with TRBD2. The sequenced material came from PBMCs. CDR3 sequence: CASSIAAGATNEQYF. CDR3 nucleotide sequence: TGTGCCAGTAGTATTGCAGCGGGAGCTACCAACGAGCAGTACTTC.